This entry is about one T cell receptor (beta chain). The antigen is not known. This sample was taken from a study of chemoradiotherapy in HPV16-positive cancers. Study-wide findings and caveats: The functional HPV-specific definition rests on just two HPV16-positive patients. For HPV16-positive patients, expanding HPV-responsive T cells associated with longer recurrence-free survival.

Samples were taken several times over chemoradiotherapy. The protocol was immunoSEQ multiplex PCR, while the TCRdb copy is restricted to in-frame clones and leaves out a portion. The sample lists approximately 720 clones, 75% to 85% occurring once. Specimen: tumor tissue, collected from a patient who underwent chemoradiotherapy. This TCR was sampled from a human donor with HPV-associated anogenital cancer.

CDR3 sequence reads: CAWSTGQENSPLHF. The CDR3 coding sequence is TGTGCCTGGTCGACGGGACAGGAGAATTCACCCCTCCACTTT. The rearrangement links TRBV30 to TRBJ1-6; 8 nucleotides line up with TRBD1. The length of the CDR3 is 14 residues. Germline V gene lookup returns CDR1 GTSNPN and CDR2 SVGIG (reference sequence). V lost 5 bases to trimming and J lost 7 bases; unmatched junction nucleotides: 7.